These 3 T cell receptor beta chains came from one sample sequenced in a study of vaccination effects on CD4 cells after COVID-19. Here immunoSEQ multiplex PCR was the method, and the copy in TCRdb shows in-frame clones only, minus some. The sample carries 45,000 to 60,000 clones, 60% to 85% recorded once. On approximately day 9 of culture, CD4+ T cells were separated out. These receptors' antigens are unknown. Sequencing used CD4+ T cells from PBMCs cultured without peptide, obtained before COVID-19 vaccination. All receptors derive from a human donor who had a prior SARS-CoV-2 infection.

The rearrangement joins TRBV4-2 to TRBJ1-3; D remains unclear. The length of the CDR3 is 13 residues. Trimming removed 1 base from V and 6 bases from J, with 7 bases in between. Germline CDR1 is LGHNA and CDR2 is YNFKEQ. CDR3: CASSQGPENTIYF. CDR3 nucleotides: TGTGCCAGCAGCCAAGGACCAGAAAACACCATATATTTT.

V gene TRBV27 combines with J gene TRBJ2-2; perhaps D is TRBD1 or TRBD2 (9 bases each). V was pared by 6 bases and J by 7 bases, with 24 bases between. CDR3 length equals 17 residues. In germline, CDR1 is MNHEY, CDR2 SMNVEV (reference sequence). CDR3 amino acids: CASRRTGLAGQGGELFF. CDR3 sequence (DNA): TGTGCCAGCAGAAGGACAGGGCTAGCGGGACAGGGCGGGGAGCTGTTTTTT.

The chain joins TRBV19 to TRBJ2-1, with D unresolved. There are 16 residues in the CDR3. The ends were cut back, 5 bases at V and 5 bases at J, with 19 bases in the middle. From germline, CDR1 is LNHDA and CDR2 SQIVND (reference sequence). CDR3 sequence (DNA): TGTGCCAGTAGTCCGGGCCAATGGAGCACCGACAATGAGCAGTTCTTC. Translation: CASSPGQWSTDNEQFF. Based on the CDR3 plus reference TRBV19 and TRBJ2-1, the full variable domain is DGGITQSPKYLFRKEGQNVTLSCEQNLNHDAMYWYRQDPGQGLRLIYYSQIVNDFQKGDIAEGYSVSREKKESFPLTVTSAQKNPTAFYLCASSPGQWSTDNEQFFGPGTRLTVL.